Listed below are T cell receptor beta chains from one sample, sequenced in a study of OX40 agonist ivuxolimab in advanced cancers. Profiled with immunoSEQ multiplex PCR; TCRdb holds only in-frame clones, not every one. The sample shows about 49,000 clones, almost 80% of them seen only once. This specimen was CD4+ or CD8+ T cells sorted from blood, taken in a trial of the OX40 agonist ivuxolimab. The receptors were gathered from an adult with an advanced solid tumor such as melanoma, head and neck, liver or kidney cancer. Each CDR3 is given with its conserved first and last residue. The D gene is left open where the match is weak. Not every row has a clone size; where given, it reads once, few, many or a size class.

>TRBJ1-5|TRBD1|NA|TRBV7-2
TGTGCCAGCAGCTTACGACAGGGAGGCAATCAGCCCCAGCATTTT
CASSLRQGGNQPQHF
>TRBJ2-5|NA|few|TRBV5-4
TGTGCCAGCAGCTTAGAAGGAGACCAAGAGACCCAGTACTTC
CASSLEGDQETQYF
>TRBJ2-1|NA|NA|TRBV2
TGTGCCAGCAGAACAGGAAGGAGCTCCTACAATGAGCAGTTCTTC
CASRTGRSSYNEQFF
>TRBJ2-1|TRBD2|NA|TRBV19
TGTGCCAGCCACGGGGGGGCCCTGGGATATGAGCAGTTCTTC
CASHGGALGYEQFF
>TRBJ2-1|NA|NA|TRBV2
TGTGCCAGCAGTGACAACCCCCAACAGCCGGGGGACTCCTACAATGAGCAGTTCTTC
CASSDNPQQPGDSYNEQFF
>TRBJ2-5|NA|few|TRBV30
TGTGCCTGGACCTCCAGCAGAGAGACCCAGTACTTC
CAWTSSRETQYF
>TRBJ2-5|TRBD1|few|TRBV5-1
TGCGCCAGCAGCTGGGGGACAGTACAAGAGACCCAGTACTTC
CASSWGTVQETQYF
>TRBJ2-5|NA|NA|TRBV5-8
TGTGCCAGCAGCACAAACAGGTTCCGGGAGACCCAGTACTTC
CASSTNRFRETQYF
>TRBJ2-7|NA|NA|TRBV15
TGTGCCACCAGCAGAGAACAGGGAACATACGAGCAGTACTTC
CATSREQGTYEQYF
>TRBJ1-1|NA|NA|TRBV6-6
TGTGCCAGCACCCTCGGGGACACTGAAGCTTTCTTT
CASTLGDTEAFF
>TRBJ2-7|NA|few|TRBV4-1
TGCGCCAGCAGCCATAGAGGGGAGCAGTACTACGAGCAGTACTTC
CASSHRGEQYYEQYF
>TRBJ2-2|NA|NA|TRBV25-1
TGTGCCAGCAGTGCTGTCATGGGCACCGGGGAGCTGTTTTTT
CASSAVMGTGELFF
>TRBJ1-5|TRBD1|few|TRBV2
TGTGCCAGCAGTCAACAGGGGGCCCGAAGCAATCAGCCCCAGCATTTT
CASSQQGARSNQPQHF
>TRBJ2-1|NA|NA|TRBV5-4
TGTGCCAGCAGCTTGGTATGGGGAGACAATGAGCAGTTCTTC
CASSLVWGDNEQFF
>TRBJ1-6|NA|NA|TRBV5-1
TGCGCCAGCACCTCGGGGCTGAATAATTCACCCCTCCACTTT
CASTSGLNNSPLHF
>TRBJ2-3|NA|NA|TRBV5-1
TGCGCCAGCAGCTTGGAGGGGCAGGGTATAGGTACGCAGTATTTT
CASSLEGQGIGTQYF
>TRBJ1-1|NA|NA|TRBV30
TGTGCCCGGTACCGGGTTGGGGGCACTGAAGCTTTCTTT
CARYRVGGTEAFF
>TRBJ1-4|NA|NA|TRBV6-5
TGTGCCAGCAGTTACTCGACGGTGCATTATGAAAAACTGTTTTTT
CASSYSTVHYEKLFF
>TRBJ2-7|NA|NA|TRBV6-6
TGTGCCAGCAGTTACCTAGGGTCCTACGAGCAGTACTTC
CASSYLGSYEQYF
>TRBJ2-5|NA|NA|TRBV29-1
TGCAGCGTTGGGGTTCGCGAGACCCAGTACTTC
CSVGVRETQYF
>TRBJ2-7|NA|NA|TRBV27
TGTGCCAGCAGTTTATGGCAGGGCCCCTACGAGCAGTACTTC
CASSLWQGPYEQYF
>TRBJ2-3|NA|NA|TRBV6-1
TGTGCCAGCAGGGGCAGGGGGGGAGATACGCAGTATTTT
CASRGRGGDTQYF
>TRBJ2-1|TRBD2|NA|TRBV7-2
TGTGCCAGCAGCTTGGCTTTAGCGGGAGGATCACAGTTCTTC
CASSLALAGGSQFF
>TRBJ2-7|NA|NA|TRBV6-1
TGTGCCAGCAATTATGCCTACGAGCAGTACTTC
CASNYAYEQYF
>TRBJ1-1|NA|few|TRBV7-2
TGTGCCAGCAGCTTAGCTTCAGTGAACACTGAAGCTTTCTTT
CASSLASVNTEAFF
>TRBJ1-1|NA|once|TRBV5-1
TGCGCCAGCAGCTTGGAGACTTTCAGCACTGAAGCTTTCTTT
CASSLETFSTEAFF
>TRBJ2-3|NA|NA|TRBV7-9
TGTGCCAGCAGGGCAGGCACAGATACGCAGTATTTT
CASRAGTDTQYF
>TRBJ2-7|TRBD1|NA|TRBV5-1
TGCGCCAGCAGCGCTTCCGGGACAGGGTCCTACGAGCAGTACTTC
CASSASGTGSYEQYF
>TRBJ1-2|NA|NA|TRBV29-1
TGCAGCGTTGGGACAGAAGGCTACACCTTC
CSVGTEGYTF